The clone carrying this T cell receptor (beta chain) was found many times. The sample belongs to a study of T-cell reconstitution after alpha-beta-depleted transplantation in children. This CDR3 has 13 amino acids. Germline CDR1 SEHNR, CDR2 FQNEAQ (reference sequence). Trimming removed 5 bases from V and 6 bases from J, with 12 bases in between. Unique molecular identifiers featured in how the TCRbeta library was prepared. In TCRdb, the PCR reads were re-called with MiXCR into one record per CDR3 protein. The table has around 240,000 distinct CDR3 sequences, about 9.6% seen once. Sequences were derived from PBMCs from the stem cell graft donor, sampled from the stem cell graft. The rearrangement uses TRBV7-9 and TRBJ2-3; D unclear. The receptor was isolated from a human donor who donated a stem cell graft to a child with SCID. CDR3 sequence: CASSLSRTDTQYF. CDR3 sequence (DNA): TGTGCCAGCAGCCTCTCAAGGACGGATACGCAGTATTTT.